The rows below give T cell receptor beta chains drawn from one sample of a study of blood T cell repertoires in COVID-19. Assay used: immunoSEQ multiplex PCR; TCRdb lists only in-frame clones, some missing. In the table there are tens of thousands of clones, approximately 92% of which are singletons. Sequencing was done on a sample of peripheral blood. Receptors were obtained from an older man with acute or convalescent COVID-19. The CDR3 runs from the conserved cysteine through the conserved F or W. The order of the fields is V gene, J gene, D gene, clone size, CDR3 protein, CDR3 DNA. A D gene is named only where the DNA matches it firmly. Clone sizes are given selectively: once, few, many, or a class where the clone is expanded.

>TRBV28|TRBJ2-7|NA|NA
CASTDEGRNSYEQYF
TGTGCCAGCACCGACGAGGGTCGAAACTCCTACGAGCAGTACTTC
>TRBV10-2|TRBJ2-5|TRBD2|NA
CASRLGAGGIETQYF
TGCGCCAGCCGGCTCGGGGCGGGAGGGATAGAGACCCAGTACTTC
>TRBV7-9|TRBJ1-6|NA|NA
CASSRGQFNSPLHF
TGTGCCAGCAGCCGTGGACAGTTTAATTCACCCCTCCACTTT
>TRBV11-2|TRBJ2-2|TRBD1|NA
CASSSDRVSGELFF
TGTGCCAGCAGCTCGGACAGGGTTTCCGGGGAGCTGTTTTTT
>TRBV2|TRBJ1-2|NA|NA
CASNQQGYGYTF
TGTGCCAGCAACCAACAGGGCTATGGCTACACCTTC
>TRBV3-1/TRBV3-2|TRBJ1-1|NA|NA
CASSQGFYGALNTEAFF
TGTGCCAGCAGCCAAGGGTTCTATGGGGCTTTAAACACTGAAGCTTTCTTT
>TRBV5-1|TRBJ2-3|NA|NA
CASSRGARPTQYF
TGCGCCAGCAGCCGCGGGGCCCGGCCTACGCAGTATTTT
>TRBV5-6|TRBJ2-7|TRBD1|NA
CASSLRWVVRQGQSYEQYF
TGTGCCAGCAGCTTGAGGTGGGTGGTCAGACAGGGACAATCCTACGAGCAGTACTTC
>TRBV11-3|TRBJ2-1|TRBD1|NA
CASTKRQGQGFGNEQFF
TGTGCCAGCACAAAACGTCAGGGACAGGGATTCGGCAATGAGCAGTTCTTC
>TRBV15|TRBJ2-7|TRBD1|NA
CATSSSDRGHEQYF
TGTGCCACCAGCTCCTCCGACAGGGGCCACGAGCAGTACTTC
>TRBV11-2|TRBJ2-3|TRBD2|NA
CASSLGAGLAGDVSDTQYF
TGTGCCAGCAGCTTAGGGGCCGGACTAGCGGGAGACGTCTCAGATACGCAGTATTTT
>TRBV4-1|TRBJ2-3|TRBD2|NA
CASSQASGLATDTQYF
TGCGCCAGCAGCCAAGCCAGTGGACTAGCAACAGATACGCAGTATTTT
>TRBV9|TRBJ2-3|TRBD1|NA
CASSVGGQGYTDTQYF
TGTGCCAGCAGCGTAGGGGGACAGGGGTACACAGATACGCAGTATTTT
>TRBV7-6|TRBJ1-1|NA|NA
CASSLQSNTEAFF
TGTGCCAGCAGCTTACAATCGAACACTGAAGCTTTCTTT
>TRBV24-1|TRBJ1-5|NA|NA
CATSDGAQGLQPQHF
TGTGCCACCAGTGATGGGGCCCAGGGCCTACAGCCCCAGCATTTT
>TRBV6-1|TRBJ1-1|TRBD1|NA
CASSGAGWTGGRTEAFF
TGTGCCAGCAGTGGGGCAGGGTGGACAGGGGGCAGAACTGAAGCTTTCTTT
>TRBV11-3|TRBJ2-5|NA|NA
CASSITSSVGETQYF
TGTGCCAGCAGCATTACTAGCTCGGTTGGGGAGACCCAGTACTTC
>TRBV29-1|TRBJ2-1|TRBD2|NA
CSVLGLAGLGLQFF
TGCAGCGTTTTGGGACTAGCGGGTCTAGGGCTGCAGTTCTTC
>TRBV6-2/TRBV6-3|TRBJ1-5|NA|NA
CASTPRRANQPQHF
TGTGCCAGCACCCCCAGGCGGGCAAATCAGCCCCAGCATTTT
>TRBV28|TRBJ2-7|NA|NA
CASSVTRDYEQYF
TGTGCCAGCAGTGTCACGAGGGACTACGAGCAGTACTTC
>TRBV30|TRBJ1-6|NA|NA
CAWDRANNSPLHF
TGTGCCTGGGACAGAGCTAATAATTCACCCCTCCACTTT
>TRBV30|TRBJ2-1|NA|NA
CAWSVVAENEQFF
TGTGCCTGGAGTGTAGTTGCGGAGAATGAGCAGTTCTTC
>TRBV6-5|TRBJ2-2|TRBD1|NA
CASSTRQGGTGELFF
TGTGCCAGCAGTACGAGACAGGGGGGTACCGGGGAGCTGTTTTTT
>TRBV5-1|TRBJ1-2|TRBD1|NA
CASSSQGSYGYTF
TGCGCCAGCAGCTCACAGGGGAGCTATGGCTACACCTTC
>TRBV7-9|TRBJ2-2|TRBD2|NA
CASSPRLAGGTGELFF
TGTGCCAGCAGCCCGCGACTAGCGGGAGGAACCGGGGAGCTGTTTTTT
>TRBV5-1|TRBJ1-2|TRBD1|NA
CASSALTGESGYTF
TGCGCCAGCAGCGCCCTAACAGGGGAAAGTGGCTACACCTTC
>TRBV7-9|TRBJ2-1|TRBD2|NA
CASSLTGTSGGNEQFF
TGTGCCAGCAGCTTAACGGGGACTAGCGGAGGAAATGAGCAGTTCTTC
>TRBV19|TRBJ2-1|NA|NA
CASSLWEVDNEQFF
TGTGCCAGTAGTTTGTGGGAGGTGGACAATGAGCAGTTCTTC
>TRBV2|TRBJ2-2|TRBD2|NA
CASTGAGVYTGELFF
TGTGCCAGCACCGGAGCGGGAGTGTATACCGGGGAGCTGTTTTTT
>TRBV19|TRBJ1-5|TRBD1|NA
CATTGQGHQPQHF
TGTGCCACCACCGGACAGGGCCATCAGCCCCAGCATTTT
>TRBV6-5|TRBJ1-2|NA|NA
CASVDRGNGYTF
TGTGCCAGCGTGGACAGAGGGAATGGCTACACCTTC
>TRBV5-4|TRBJ2-1|TRBD2|NA
CASTPPWGGESYNEQFF
TGTGCCAGCACCCCGCCGTGGGGAGGGGAATCCTACAATGAGCAGTTCTTC
>TRBV19|TRBJ2-5|TRBD2|NA
CASSVGGRDGTQYF
TGTGCCAGTAGTGTGGGGGGGAGAGACGGGACCCAGTACTTC
>TRBV12-5|TRBJ1-2|NA|NA
CASGLGQADYGYTF
TGTGCTAGTGGTTTGGGACAGGCGGACTATGGCTACACCTTC
>TRBV15|TRBJ2-7|TRBD1|NA
CATARDRGAYEQYF
TGTGCCACCGCCCGGGACAGGGGAGCCTACGAGCAGTACTTC
>TRBV10-1|TRBJ2-3|TRBD2|NA
CASSDAVAGVHRDTQYF
TGCGCCAGCAGCGACGCGGTAGCGGGAGTACATCGAGATACGCAGTATTTT
>TRBV9|TRBJ2-1|TRBD2|NA
CASSGGLGSLDEQFF
TGTGCCAGCAGCGGAGGACTAGGTTCCCTCGATGAGCAGTTCTTC
>TRBV6-5|TRBJ2-7|NA|NA
CASRTDRSRVKQYF
TGTGCCAGCAGAACAGACCGATCCCGCGTCAAGCAGTACTTC
>TRBV10-2|TRBJ1-3|NA|NA
CASRTDGNTIYF
TGCGCCAGCAGGACAGACGGAAACACCATATATTTT
>TRBV14|TRBJ2-2|NA|once
CASSRLLNTGELFF
TGTGCCAGCAGCCGCCTACTGAACACCGGGGAGCTGTTTTTT
>TRBV5-1|TRBJ2-7|NA|NA
CASSLEPTEGYEQYF
TGCGCCAGCAGCTTAGAGCCGACGGAGGGTTACGAGCAGTACTTC
>TRBV11-3|TRBJ2-7|TRBD2|NA
CASSLSGLAGVEQYF
TGTGCCAGCAGCTTGTCAGGACTAGCGGGTGTCGAGCAGTACTTC
>TRBV20-1|TRBJ1-2|NA|NA
CSARQGWGYTF
TGCAGTGCTAGACAGGGTTGGGGCTACACCTTC
>TRBV2|TRBJ2-3|NA|few
CASSQKRPPVRTDTQYF
TGTGCCAGCAGTCAAAAGCGGCCTCCTGTCCGCACAGATACGCAGTATTTT
>TRBV5-1|TRBJ2-7|TRBD1|NA
CASSLSLRRQGSYEQYF
TGCGCCAGCAGCTTGTCCCTCCGTAGACAGGGTTCCTACGAGCAGTACTTC
>TRBV5-1|TRBJ2-7|TRBD1|NA
CASRDGTGYEQYF
TGCGCCAGCAGGGATGGGACAGGGTACGAGCAGTACTTC
>TRBV30|TRBJ2-1|NA|NA
CAWSNDLSGEQFF
TGTGCCTGGAGTAACGACCTCTCGGGTGAGCAGTTCTTC
>TRBV11-2|TRBJ1-2|TRBD1|NA
CASSLDGLGGDGYTF
TGTGCCAGCAGCTTAGACGGTCTAGGGGGCGATGGGTACACCTTC
>TRBV7-9|TRBJ2-5|TRBD2|few
CASSRGGLETQYF
TGTGCCAGCAGCCGGGGGGGTCTGGAGACCCAGTACTTC
>TRBV7-2|TRBJ1-2|NA|NA
CASSLVGRDGYTF
TGTGCCAGCAGCTTAGTGGGCAGGGATGGCTACACCTTC
>TRBV7-9|TRBJ2-2|NA|once
CASSLGQRTGELFF
TGTGCCAGCAGCTTGGGACAACGCACCGGGGAGCTGTTTTTT
>TRBV24-1|TRBJ1-5|NA|NA
CATSVHPHSYSNQPQHF
TGTGCCACCAGTGTCCACCCCCACAGCTATAGCAATCAGCCCCAGCATTTT
>TRBV19|TRBJ1-5|NA|NA
CASSWERNQPQHF
TGTGCCAGTAGTTGGGAGCGGAATCAGCCCCAGCATTTT
>TRBV27|TRBJ1-1|TRBD1|NA
CASKELGQGYAEAFF
TGTGCCAGCAAAGAGCTGGGACAGGGATACGCTGAAGCTTTCTTT
>TRBV5-6|TRBJ2-5|NA|NA
CASSFSGETQYF
TGTGCCAGCAGCTTCTCCGGGGAGACCCAGTACTTC
>TRBV28|TRBJ2-5|TRBD2|NA
CASSPGLAHQETQYF
TGTGCCAGCAGCCCCGGACTAGCGCACCAAGAGACCCAGTACTTC
>TRBV18|TRBJ2-2|TRBD2|NA
CASSPTSGRITGELFF
TGTGCCAGCTCACCGACTAGCGGGAGAATCACCGGGGAGCTGTTTTTT